This T cell receptor beta chain originates from a study of PD-L1 blockade in urothelial cancer. Study-level points and caveats: Durable-benefit patients expanded tumor-associated blood clones more at 3 weeks.

Noted time point: peripheral blood 6 weeks after treatment start. Regarding this clone: Its antigen is as yet unknown.

Only in-frame clones appear in the TCRdb table, and some are missing; sequencing was by immunoSEQ multiplex PCR. Of 40,000 to 55,000 clones in the sample, 88% were seen once. The germline gives CDR1 SGHRS, CDR2 YFSETQ. CDR3 length equals 14 residues. The J gene is TRBJ2-5, the V gene TRBV5-1; D gene unclear. Gene TRBJ2-7 matches the end of the DNA better, so the J call may be wrong. This receptor was taken from a man in his 60s with urothelial cancer. The sample in question was PBMCs, obtained around atezolizumab (anti-PD-L1) treatment. CDR3 loop: CASSLVPAAYEQYF. The DNA of the CDR3 is TGCGCCAGCAGCTTGGTGCCCGCCGCCTACGAGCAGTACTTC.